The clone carrying this T cell receptor (beta chain) appeared a few times. Its antigen is unidentified. The sample belongs to a study of vaccination and CD4 T cells after COVID-19. The overall study: Nasal swab PCR detected SARS-CoV-2 in convalescent patients, who comprised about nine mild cases and one severe case.

Treatment noted: 10-day PBMC culture with coronavirus spike peptide pools or control peptides (ViraFEST assay). ViraFEST sequenced TCRs after peptide-pool expansion of antigen-specific T cells. At days 3 and 7, half the medium was exchanged for fresh IL-2 medium. Negative selection recovered the CD4+ T cells once they had spent approximately nine days in culture. Trimming pared 4 bases from V and 2 bases from J, leaving 8 bases between. The germline V gene has CDR1 MNHEY and CDR2 SVGAGI. CDR3 length equals 13 residues. Scientists ran DNA taken from cultured CD4+ T cells through the Oncomine TCR Beta short-read assay for sequencing. One entry per CDR3 protein results from TCRdb running MiXCR on the PCR reads. The repertoire holds over 8,500 distinct CDR3 sequences, with approximately 20% as singletons.

The V and J genes are TRBV6-5 and TRBJ1-2; D is undetermined. The receptor was isolated from a human donor who had recovered from COVID-19. Sequencing was performed on CD4+ T cells from blood, cultured in vitro, taken after SARS-CoV-2 vaccination. DNA of the CDR3: TGTGCCAGCAGTTTAGGACTGAACTATGGCTACACCTTC. The encoded protein is CASSLGLNYGYTF.